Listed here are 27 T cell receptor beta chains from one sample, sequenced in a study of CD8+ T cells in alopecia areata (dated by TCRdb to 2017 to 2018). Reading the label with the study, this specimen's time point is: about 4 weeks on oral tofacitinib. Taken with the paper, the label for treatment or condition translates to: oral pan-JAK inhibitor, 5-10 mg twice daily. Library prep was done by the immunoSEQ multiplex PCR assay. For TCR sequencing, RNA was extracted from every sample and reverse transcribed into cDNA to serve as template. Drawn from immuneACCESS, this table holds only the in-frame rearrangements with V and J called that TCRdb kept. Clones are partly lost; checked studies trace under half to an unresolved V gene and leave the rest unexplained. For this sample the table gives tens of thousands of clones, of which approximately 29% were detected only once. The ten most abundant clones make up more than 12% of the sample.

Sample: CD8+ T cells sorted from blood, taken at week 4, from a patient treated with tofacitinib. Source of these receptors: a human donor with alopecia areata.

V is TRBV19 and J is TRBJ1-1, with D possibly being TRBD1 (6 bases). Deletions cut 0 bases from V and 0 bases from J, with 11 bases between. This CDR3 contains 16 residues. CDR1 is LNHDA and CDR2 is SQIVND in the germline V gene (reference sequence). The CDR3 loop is CASSIDLGGMNTEAFF. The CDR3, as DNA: TGTGCCAGTAGTATAGATCTGGGGGGCATGAACACTGAAGCTTTCTTT.

CDR3 loop: CASLPPRVGFYNEQFF. The DNA for the CDR3 is TGTGCCAGCCTTCCTCCCAGGGTGGGATTTTACAATGAGCAGTTCTTC. The V call is TRBV7-2, the J call TRBJ2-1, with a weak D call TRBD1 (5 bases). Germline CDR1 reads SGHTA; CDR2 reads FQGNSA. CDR3 length: 16 amino acids. V lost 8 bases and J 4 bases, leaving 21 bases between the germline ends.

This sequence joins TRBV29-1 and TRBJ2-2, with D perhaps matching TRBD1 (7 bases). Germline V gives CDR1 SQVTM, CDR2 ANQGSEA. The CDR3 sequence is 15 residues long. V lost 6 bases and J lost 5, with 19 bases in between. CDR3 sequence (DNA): TGCAGCGTCCCGAAACAGGGGAGGTGGACCGGGGAGCTGTTTTTT. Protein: CSVPKQGRWTGELFF.

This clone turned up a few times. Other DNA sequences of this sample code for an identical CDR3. The CDR3 DNA sequence: TGCAGCGTTGTTGGGGAGAACACCGGGGAGCTGTTTTTT. It encodes CSVVGENTGELFF. This sequence joins TRBV29-1 and TRBJ2-2; D remains unclear. CDR1 and CDR2 from the germline V gene are SQVTM and ANQGSEA. Trimming cost V 4 bases and J 1 base, with 7 bases left between them. The CDR3 contains 13 residues.

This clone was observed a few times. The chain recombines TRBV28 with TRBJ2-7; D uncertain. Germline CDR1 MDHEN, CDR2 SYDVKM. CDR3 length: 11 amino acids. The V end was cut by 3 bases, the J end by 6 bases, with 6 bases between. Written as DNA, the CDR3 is TGTGCCAGCAGTTTGGGTCTCGAGCAGTACTTC. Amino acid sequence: CASSLGLEQYF.

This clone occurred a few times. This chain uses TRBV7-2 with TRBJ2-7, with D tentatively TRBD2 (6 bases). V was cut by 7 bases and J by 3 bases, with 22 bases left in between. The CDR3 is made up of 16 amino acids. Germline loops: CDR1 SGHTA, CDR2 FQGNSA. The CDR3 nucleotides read TGTGCCAGCAACGTTCCCACGGGAGATGGAAACTACGAGCAGTACTTC. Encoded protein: CASNVPTGDGNYEQYF.

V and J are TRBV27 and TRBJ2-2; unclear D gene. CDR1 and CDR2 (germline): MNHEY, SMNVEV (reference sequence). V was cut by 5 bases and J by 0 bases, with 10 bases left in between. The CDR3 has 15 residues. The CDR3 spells CASSEAFANTGELFF. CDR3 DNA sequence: TGTGCCAGCAGTGAAGCCTTCGCGAACACCGGGGAGCTGTTTTTT.

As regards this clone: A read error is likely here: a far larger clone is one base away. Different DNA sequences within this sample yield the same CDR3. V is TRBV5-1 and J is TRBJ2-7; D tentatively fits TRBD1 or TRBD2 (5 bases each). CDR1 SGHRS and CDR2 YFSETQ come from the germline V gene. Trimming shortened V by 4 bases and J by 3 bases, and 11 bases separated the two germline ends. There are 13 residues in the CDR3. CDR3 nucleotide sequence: TGCGCCAGCAGCCACGGGACGGACTACGAGCAGTACTTC. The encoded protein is CASSHGTDYEQYF.

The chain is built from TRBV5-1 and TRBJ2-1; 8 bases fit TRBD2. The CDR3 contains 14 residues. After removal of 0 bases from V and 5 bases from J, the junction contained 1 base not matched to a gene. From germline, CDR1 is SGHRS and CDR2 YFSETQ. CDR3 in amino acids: CASSLVAGHNEQFF. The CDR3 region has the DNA TGCGCCAGCAGCTTGGTAGCGGGGCACAATGAGCAGTTCTTC. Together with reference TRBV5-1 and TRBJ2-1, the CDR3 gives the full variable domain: KAGVTQTPRYLIKTRGQQVTLSCSPISGHRSVSWYQQTPGQGLQFLFEYFSETQRNKGNFPGRFSGRQFSNSRSEMNVSTLELGDSALYLCASSLVAGHNEQFFGPGTRLTVL.

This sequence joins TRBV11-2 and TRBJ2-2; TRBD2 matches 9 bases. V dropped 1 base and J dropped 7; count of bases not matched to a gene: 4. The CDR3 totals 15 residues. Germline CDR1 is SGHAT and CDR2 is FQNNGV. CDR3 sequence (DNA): TGTGCCAGCAGCTTAGGCGGGAGGGCCGTCGGGGAGCTGTTTTTT. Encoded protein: CASSLGGRAVGELFF.

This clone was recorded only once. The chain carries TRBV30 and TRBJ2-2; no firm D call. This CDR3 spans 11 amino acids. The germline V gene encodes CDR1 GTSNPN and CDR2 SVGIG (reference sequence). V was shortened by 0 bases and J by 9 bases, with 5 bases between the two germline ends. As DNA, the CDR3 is TGTGCCTGGAGTGTGGGGAGGGAGCTGTTTTTT. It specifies CAWSVGRELFF.

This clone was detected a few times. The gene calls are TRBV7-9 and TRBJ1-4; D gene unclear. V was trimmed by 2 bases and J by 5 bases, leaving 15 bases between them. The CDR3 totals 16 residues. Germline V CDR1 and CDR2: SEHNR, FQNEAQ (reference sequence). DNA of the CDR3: TGTGCCAGCAGCTTAAGTTGGTCGGGTGGAAATGAAAAACTGTTTTTT. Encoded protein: CASSLSWSGGNEKLFF.

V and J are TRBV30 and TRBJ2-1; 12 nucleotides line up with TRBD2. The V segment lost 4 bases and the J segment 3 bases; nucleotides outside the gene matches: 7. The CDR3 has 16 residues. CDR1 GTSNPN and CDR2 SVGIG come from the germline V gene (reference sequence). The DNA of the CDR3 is TGTGCCTGGAATGTGCGGACTAGCGGGAACTACAATGAGCAGTTCTTC. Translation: CAWNVRTSGNYNEQFF.

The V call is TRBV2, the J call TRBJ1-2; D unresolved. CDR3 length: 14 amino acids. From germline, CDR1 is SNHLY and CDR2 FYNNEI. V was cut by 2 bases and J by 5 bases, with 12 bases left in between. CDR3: CASSERGGSYGYTF. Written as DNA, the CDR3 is TGTGCCAGCAGTGAACGAGGAGGATCGTATGGCTACACCTTC.

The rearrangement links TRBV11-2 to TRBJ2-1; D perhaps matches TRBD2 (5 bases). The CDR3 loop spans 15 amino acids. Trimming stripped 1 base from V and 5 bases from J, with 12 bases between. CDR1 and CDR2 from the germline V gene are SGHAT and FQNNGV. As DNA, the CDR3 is TGTGCCAGCAGCTTAGGAGGACTGTTTAACAATGAGCAGTTCTTC. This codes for CASSLGGLFNNEQFF.

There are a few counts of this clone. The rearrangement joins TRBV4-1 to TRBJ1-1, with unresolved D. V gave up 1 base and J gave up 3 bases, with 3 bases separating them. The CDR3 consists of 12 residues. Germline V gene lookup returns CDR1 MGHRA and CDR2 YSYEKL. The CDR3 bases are TGCGCCAGCAGCCAAGGCTACACTGAAGCTTTCTTT. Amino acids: CASSQGYTEAFF.

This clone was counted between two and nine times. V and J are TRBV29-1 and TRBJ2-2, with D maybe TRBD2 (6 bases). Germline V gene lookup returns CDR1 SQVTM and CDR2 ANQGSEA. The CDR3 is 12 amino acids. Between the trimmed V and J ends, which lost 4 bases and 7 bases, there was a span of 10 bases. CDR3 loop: CSVVQEGGELFF. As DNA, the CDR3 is TGCAGCGTTGTACAGGAGGGCGGGGAGCTGTTTTTT.

The CDR3 DNA reads as TGTGCCAGCAGCTTGACAGCGGTGCCTAAAGAGACCCAGTACTTC. The encoded protein is CASSLTAVPKETQYF. The chain carries TRBV7-9 and TRBJ2-5; D is tentatively TRBD1 or TRBD2 (5 bases each). The V end was cut by 3 bases, the J end by 3 bases, with 14 bases between. Germline V gene sequence: CDR1 SEHNR, CDR2 FQNEAQ (reference sequence). This CDR3 has 15 amino acids.

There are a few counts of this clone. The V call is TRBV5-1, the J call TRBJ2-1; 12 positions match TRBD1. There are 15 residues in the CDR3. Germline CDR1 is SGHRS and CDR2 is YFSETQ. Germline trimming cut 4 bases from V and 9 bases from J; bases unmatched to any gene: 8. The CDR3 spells CASSPRGTGGVEQFF. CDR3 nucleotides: TGCGCCAGCAGCCCCCGGGGGACAGGGGGCGTTGAGCAGTTCTTC. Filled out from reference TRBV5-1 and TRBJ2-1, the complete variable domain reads KAGVTQTPRYLIKTRGQQVTLSCSPISGHRSVSWYQQTPGQGLQFLFEYFSETQRNKGNFPGRFSGRQFSNSRSEMNVSTLELGDSALYLCASSPRGTGGVEQFFGPGTRLTVL.

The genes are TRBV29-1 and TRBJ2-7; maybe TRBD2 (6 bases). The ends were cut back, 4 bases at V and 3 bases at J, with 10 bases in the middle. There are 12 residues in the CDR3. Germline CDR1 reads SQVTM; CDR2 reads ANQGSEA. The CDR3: CSVAGESYEQYF. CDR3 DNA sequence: TGCAGCGTTGCGGGGGAGAGCTACGAGCAGTACTTC.

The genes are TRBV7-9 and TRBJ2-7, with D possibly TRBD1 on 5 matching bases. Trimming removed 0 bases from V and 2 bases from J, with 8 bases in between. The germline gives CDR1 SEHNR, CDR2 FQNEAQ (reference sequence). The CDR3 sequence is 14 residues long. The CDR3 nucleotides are TGTGCCAGCAGCTTAGCGGGGCCACCCTACGAGCAGTACTTC. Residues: CASSLAGPPYEQYF.

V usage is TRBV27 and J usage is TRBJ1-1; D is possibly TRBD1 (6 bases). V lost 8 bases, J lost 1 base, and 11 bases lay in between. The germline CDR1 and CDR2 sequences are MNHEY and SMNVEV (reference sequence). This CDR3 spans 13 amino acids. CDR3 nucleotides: TGTGCCAGCGGGATACAGGGGAACACTGAAGCTTTCTTT. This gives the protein CASGIQGNTEAFF.

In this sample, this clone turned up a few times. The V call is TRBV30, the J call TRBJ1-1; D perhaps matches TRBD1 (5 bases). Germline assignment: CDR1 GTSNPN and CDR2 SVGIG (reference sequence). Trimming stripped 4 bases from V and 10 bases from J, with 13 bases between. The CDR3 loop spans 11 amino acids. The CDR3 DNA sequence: TGTGCCTGGATCGAGGGGTTGGTAGCTTTCTTT. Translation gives CAWIEGLVAFF.

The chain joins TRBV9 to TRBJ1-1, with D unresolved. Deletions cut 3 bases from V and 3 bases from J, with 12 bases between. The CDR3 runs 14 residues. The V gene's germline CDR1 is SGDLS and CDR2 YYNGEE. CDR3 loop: CASSAPDGDTEAFF. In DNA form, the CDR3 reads TGTGCCAGCAGCGCCCCGGACGGCGACACTGAAGCTTTCTTT.

In DNA form, the CDR3 reads TGCAGCGTTGAAGAATTGCAGAGGAGAGAGACCCAGTACTTC. Residues: CSVEELQRRETQYF. The chain recombines TRBV29-1 with TRBJ2-5, with D uncertain. The CDR3 loop spans 14 amino acids. Germline V gives CDR1 SQVTM, CDR2 ANQGSEA. V was shortened by 0 bases and J by 4 bases, with 12 bases between the two germline ends.

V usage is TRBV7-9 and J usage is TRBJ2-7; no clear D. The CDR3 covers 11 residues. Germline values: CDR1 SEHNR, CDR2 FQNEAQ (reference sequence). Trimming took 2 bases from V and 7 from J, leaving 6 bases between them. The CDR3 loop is CASSLRWEQYF. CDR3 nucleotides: TGTGCCAGCAGCTTAAGGTGGGAGCAGTACTTC.

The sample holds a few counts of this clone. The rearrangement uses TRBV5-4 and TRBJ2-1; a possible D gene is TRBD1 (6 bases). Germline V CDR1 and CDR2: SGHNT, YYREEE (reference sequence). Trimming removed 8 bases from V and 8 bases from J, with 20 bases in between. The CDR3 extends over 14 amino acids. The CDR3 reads CASDPGHSGDEQFF. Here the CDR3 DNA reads TGTGCCAGTGATCCGGGACACAGTGGGGATGAGCAGTTCTTC.